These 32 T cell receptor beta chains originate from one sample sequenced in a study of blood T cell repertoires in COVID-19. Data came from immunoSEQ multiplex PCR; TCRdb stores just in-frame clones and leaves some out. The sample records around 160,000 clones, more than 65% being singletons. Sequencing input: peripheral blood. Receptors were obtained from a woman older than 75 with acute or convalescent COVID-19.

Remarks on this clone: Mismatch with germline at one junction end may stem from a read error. In DNA form, the CDR3 reads TGTGCCAGCAGCTTAGAGGGGCCGCGGCAACCTGAGGCTTTCTTT. Amino acids: CASSLEGPRQPEAFF. This chain joins TRBV7-9 and TRBJ1-1, with D possibly being TRBD1 (5 bases). The CDR3 totals 15 residues. Per the germline V gene, CDR1 is SEHNR and CDR2 is FQNEAQ (reference sequence).

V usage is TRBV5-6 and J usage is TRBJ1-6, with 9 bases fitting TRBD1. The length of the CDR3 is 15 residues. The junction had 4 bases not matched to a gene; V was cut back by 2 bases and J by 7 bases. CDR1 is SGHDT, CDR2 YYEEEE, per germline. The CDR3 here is CASSFGQGLNSPLHF. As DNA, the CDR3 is TGTGCCAGCAGCTTCGGACAGGGGTTAAATTCACCCCTCCACTTT.

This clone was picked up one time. The CDR3 sequence is CASSFRTVLNEQFF. DNA for the CDR3: TGCGCCAGCAGCTTTCGGACAGTTCTCAATGAGCAGTTCTTC. The J gene is TRBJ2-1, the V gene TRBV5-1; possibly TRBD1 for D (6 bases). The CDR3 sequence is 14 residues long. CDR1 and CDR2 from the germline V gene are SGHRS and YFSETQ. The V end was cut by 2 bases, the J end by 6 bases, with 12 bases between.

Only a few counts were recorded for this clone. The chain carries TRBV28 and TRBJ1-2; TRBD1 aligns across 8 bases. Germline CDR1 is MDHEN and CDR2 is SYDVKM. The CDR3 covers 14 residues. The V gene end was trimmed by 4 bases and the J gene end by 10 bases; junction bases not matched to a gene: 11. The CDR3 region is CASSSTSQGADYTF. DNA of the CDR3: TGTGCCAGCAGTTCTACGAGTCAGGGGGCCGACTACACCTTC.

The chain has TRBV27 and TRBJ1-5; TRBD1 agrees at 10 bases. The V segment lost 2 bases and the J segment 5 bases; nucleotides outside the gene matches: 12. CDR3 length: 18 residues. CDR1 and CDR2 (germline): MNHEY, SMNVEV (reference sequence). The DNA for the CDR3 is TGTGCCAGCAGTTTAAAGGGAAACCGGGACAGGGGTTATCAGCCCCAGCATTTT. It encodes CASSLKGNRDRGYQPQHF.

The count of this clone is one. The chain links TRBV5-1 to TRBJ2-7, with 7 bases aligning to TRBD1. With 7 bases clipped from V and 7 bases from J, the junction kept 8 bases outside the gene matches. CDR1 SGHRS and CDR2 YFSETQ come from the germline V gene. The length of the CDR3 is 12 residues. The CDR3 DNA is TGCGCCAGCCAGCGGACAGGCGGAGAGCAGTACTTC. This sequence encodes CASQRTGGEQYF.

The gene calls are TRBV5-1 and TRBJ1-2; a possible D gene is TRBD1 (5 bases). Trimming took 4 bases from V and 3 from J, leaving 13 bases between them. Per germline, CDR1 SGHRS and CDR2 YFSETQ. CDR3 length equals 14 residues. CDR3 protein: CASSPGGWDYGYTF. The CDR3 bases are TGCGCCAGCAGCCCCGGGGGTTGGGACTATGGCTACACCTTC. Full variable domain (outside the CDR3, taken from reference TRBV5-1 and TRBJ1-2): KAGVTQTPRYLIKTRGQQVTLSCSPISGHRSVSWYQQTPGQGLQFLFEYFSETQRNKGNFPGRFSGRQFSNSRSEMNVSTLELGDSALYLCASSPGGWDYGYTFGSGTRLTVV.

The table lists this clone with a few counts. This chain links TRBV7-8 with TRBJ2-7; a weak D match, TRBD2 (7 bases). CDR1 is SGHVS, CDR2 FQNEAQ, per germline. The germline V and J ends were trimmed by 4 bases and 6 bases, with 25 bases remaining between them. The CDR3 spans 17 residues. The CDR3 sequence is CASSSPRGGRVASEQYF. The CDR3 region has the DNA TGTGCCAGCAGCTCGCCGAGGGGGGGCAGGGTGGCCTCCGAGCAGTACTTC.

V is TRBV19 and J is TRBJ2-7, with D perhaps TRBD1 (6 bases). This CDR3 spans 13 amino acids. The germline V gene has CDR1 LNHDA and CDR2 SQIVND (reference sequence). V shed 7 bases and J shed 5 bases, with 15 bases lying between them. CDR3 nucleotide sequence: TGTGCCAGTAAGCTACAGGGTCCCCACGAGCAGTACTTC. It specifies CASKLQGPHEQYF.

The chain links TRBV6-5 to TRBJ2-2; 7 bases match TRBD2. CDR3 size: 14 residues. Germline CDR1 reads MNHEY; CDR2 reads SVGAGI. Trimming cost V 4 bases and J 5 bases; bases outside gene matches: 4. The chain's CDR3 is CASSSGLETGELFF. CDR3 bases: TGTGCCAGCAGTTCAGGACTAGAGACCGGGGAGCTGTTTTTT.

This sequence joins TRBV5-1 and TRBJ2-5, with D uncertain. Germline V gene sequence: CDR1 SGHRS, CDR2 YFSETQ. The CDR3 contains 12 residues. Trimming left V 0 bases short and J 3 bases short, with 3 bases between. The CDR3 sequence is CASSLDKETQYF. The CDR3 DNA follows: TGCGCCAGCAGCTTGGACAAAGAGACCCAGTACTTC.

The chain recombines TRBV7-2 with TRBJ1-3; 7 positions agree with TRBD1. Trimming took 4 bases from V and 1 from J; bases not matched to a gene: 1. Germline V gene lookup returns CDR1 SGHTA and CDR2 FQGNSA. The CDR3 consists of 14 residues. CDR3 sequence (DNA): TGTGCCAGCAGCTCAGGGGGATCTGGAAACACCATATATTTT. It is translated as CASSSGGSGNTIYF.

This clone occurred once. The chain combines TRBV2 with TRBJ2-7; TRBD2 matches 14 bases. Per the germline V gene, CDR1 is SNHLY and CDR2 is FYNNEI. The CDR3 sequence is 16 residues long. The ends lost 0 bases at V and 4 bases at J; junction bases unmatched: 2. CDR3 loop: CASSEARTSGRYEQYF. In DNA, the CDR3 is TGTGCCAGCAGTGAAGCTCGGACTAGCGGGAGGTACGAGCAGTACTTC.

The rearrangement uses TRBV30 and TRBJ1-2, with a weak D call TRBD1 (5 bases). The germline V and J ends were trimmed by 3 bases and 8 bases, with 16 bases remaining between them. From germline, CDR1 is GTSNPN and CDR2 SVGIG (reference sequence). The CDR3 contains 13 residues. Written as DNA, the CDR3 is TGTGCCTGGAGAGGGAACAGGCCTGGGGGCTACACCTTC. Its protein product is CAWRGNRPGGYTF.

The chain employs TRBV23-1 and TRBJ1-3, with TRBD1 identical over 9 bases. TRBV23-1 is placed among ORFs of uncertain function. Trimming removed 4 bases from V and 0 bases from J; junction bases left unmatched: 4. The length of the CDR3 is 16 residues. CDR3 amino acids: CASSPGQGVSGNTIYF. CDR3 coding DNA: TGCGCCAGCAGTCCGGGACAGGGAGTCTCTGGAAACACCATATATTTT.

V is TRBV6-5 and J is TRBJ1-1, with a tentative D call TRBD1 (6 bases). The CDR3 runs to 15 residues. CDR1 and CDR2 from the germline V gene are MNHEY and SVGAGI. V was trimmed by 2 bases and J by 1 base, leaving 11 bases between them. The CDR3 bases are TGTGCCAGCAGTTACGACAGGTCTTCGAACACTGAAGCTTTCTTT. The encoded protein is CASSYDRSSNTEAFF.

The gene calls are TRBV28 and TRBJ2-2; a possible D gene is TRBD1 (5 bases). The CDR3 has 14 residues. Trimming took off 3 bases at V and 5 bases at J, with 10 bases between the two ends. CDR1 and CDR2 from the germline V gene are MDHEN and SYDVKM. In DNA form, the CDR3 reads TGTGCCAGCAGTTTTCAGGGTTGGACCGGGGAGCTGTTTTTT. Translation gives CASSFQGWTGELFF.

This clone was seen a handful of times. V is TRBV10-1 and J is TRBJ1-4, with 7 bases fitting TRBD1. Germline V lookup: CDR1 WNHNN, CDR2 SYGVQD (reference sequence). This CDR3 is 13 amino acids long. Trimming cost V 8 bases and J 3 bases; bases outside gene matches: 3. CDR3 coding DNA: TGCGCCAGCCGGGACAGCTCTAATGAAAAACTGTTTTTT. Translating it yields CASRDSSNEKLFF.

CDR3 sequence reads: CASSFLSLREFHEQYF. CDR3 in DNA: TGTGCCAGCAGTTTTTTGAGTTTGCGGGAGTTCCACGAGCAGTACTTC. This chain uses TRBV28 with TRBJ2-7; 7 bases match TRBD2. The CDR3 spans 16 residues. After removal of 3 bases from V and 5 bases from J, the junction contained 13 bases not matched to a gene. Germline V gene lookup returns CDR1 MDHEN and CDR2 SYDVKM.

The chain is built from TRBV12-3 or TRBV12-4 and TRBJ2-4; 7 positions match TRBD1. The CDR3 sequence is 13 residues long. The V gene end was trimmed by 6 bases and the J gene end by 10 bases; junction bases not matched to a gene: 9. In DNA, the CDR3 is TGTGCCAGCAGCTTACCGGGACAGTTGATTCAGTACTTC. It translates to CASSLPGQLIQYF.

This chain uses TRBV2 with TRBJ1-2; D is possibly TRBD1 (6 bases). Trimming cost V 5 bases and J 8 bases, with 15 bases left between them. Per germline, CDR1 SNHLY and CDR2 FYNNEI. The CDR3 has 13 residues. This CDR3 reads CASSTAGTRGYTF. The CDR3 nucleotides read TGTGCCAGCAGTACTGCCGGGACAAGAGGCTACACCTTC.

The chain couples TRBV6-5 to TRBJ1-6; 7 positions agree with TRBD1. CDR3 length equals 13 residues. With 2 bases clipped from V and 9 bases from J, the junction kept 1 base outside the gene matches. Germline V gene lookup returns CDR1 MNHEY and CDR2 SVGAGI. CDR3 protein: CASSYDRVSPLHF. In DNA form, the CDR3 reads TGTGCCAGCAGTTACGACAGGGTTTCACCCCTCCACTTT.

The CDR3 sequence is CASSQARTGGGETQYF. CDR3 sequence (DNA): TGCGCCAGCAGCCAAGCCCGGACAGGGGGAGGAGAGACCCAGTACTTC. The chain is built from TRBV4-1 and TRBJ2-5, with TRBD1 identical over 10 bases. Per germline, CDR1 MGHRA and CDR2 YSYEKL. The trim removed 1 base at V and 4 bases at J, leaving 6 bases unmatched. The CDR3 spans 16 residues.

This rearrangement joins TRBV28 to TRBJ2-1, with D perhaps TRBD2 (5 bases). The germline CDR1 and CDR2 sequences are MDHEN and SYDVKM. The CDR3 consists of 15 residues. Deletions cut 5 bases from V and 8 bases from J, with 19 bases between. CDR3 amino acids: CASSKPGSGVYEQFF. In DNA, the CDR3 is TGTGCCAGCAGTAAACCGGGATCAGGAGTATATGAGCAGTTCTTC. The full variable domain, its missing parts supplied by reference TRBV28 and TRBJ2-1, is DVKVTQSSRYLVKRTGEKVFLECVQDMDHENMFWYRQDPGLGLRLIYFSYDVKMKEKGDIPEGYSVSREKKERFSLILESASTNQTSMYLCASSKPGSGVYEQFFGPGTRLTVL.

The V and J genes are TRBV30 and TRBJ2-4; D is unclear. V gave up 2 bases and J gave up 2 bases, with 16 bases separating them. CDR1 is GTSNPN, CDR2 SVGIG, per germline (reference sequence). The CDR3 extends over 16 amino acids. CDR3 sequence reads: CAWSPGWISTKNIQYF. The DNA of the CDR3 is TGTGCCTGGAGTCCCGGGTGGATTAGTACCAAAAACATTCAGTACTTC. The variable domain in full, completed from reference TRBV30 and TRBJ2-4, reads SQTIHQWPATLVQPVGSPLSLECTVEGTSNPNLYWYRQAAGRGLQLLFYSVGIGQISSEVPQNLSASRPQDRQFILSSKKLLLSDSGFYLCAWSPGWISTKNIQYFGAGTRLSVL.

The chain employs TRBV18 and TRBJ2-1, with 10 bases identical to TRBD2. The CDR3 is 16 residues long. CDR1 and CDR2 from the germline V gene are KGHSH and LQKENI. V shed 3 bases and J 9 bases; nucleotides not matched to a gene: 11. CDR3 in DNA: TGTGCCAGCTCACCTCGAGGATCCAGCGGGGGGGGTGAGCAGTTCTTC. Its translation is CASSPRGSSGGGEQFF.

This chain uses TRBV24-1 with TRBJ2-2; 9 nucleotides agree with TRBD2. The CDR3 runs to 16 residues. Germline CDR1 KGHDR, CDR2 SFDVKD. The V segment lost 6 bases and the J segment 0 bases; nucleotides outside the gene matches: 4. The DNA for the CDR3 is TGTGCCACCAGTCGGGGGACTAGCTCGAACACCGGGGAGCTGTTTTTT. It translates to CATSRGTSSNTGELFF.

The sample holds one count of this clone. CDR3 sequence (DNA): TGTGCCAGCAGTTCCACTACCTCTGGAAACACCATATATTTT. Its protein product is CASSSTTSGNTIYF. This chain links TRBV6-6 with TRBJ1-3; D not certain. The CDR3 is 14 residues long. Deletions cut 4 bases from V and 0 bases from J, with 7 bases between. The germline gives CDR1 MNHNY, CDR2 SVGAGI (reference sequence).

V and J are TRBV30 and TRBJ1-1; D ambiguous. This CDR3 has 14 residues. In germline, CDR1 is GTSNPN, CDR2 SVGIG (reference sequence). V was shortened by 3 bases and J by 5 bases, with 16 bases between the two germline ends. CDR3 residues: CAWRPGGSGTEAFF. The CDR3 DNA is TGTGCCTGGAGGCCAGGTGGGAGTGGGACTGAAGCTTTCTTT.

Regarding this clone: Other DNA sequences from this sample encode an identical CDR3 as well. The DNA of the CDR3 is TGTGCCAGCAGTCCCGGCCAAGAGACCCAGTACTTC. Translating gives CASSPGQETQYF. This sequence joins TRBV28 and TRBJ2-5, with no clear D. Per germline, CDR1 MDHEN and CDR2 SYDVKM. The CDR3 extends over 12 amino acids. V was clipped by 5 bases and J by 1 base, with 5 bases between them. The full variable domain, rest sourced from reference TRBV28 and TRBJ2-5, is DVKVTQSSRYLVKRTGEKVFLECVQDMDHENMFWYRQDPGLGLRLIYFSYDVKMKEKGDIPEGYSVSREKKERFSLILESASTNQTSMYLCASSPGQETQYFGPGTRLLVL.

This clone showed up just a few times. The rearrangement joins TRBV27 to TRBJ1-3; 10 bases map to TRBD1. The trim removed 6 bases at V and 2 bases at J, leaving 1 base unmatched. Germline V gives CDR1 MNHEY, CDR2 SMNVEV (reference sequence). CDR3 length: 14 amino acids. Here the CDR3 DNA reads TGTGCCAGCAGGGGGACAGGGGCTGGAAACACCATATATTTT. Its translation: CASRGTGAGNTIYF.

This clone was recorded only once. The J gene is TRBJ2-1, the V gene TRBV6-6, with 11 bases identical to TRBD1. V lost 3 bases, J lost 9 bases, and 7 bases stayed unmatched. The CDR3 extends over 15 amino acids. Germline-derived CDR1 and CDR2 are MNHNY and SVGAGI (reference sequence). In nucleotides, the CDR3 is TGTGCCAGCAGTTATAAGGGGACAGGGGGAGGTGAGCAGTTCTTC. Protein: CASSYKGTGGGEQFF.